One and the same sample provided the 23 T cell receptor beta chains below, sequenced in a study of CXCR3-negative and CXCR3-positive naive CD8 T cells. TRB cDNA was prepared as libraries by UMI-labeled 5' RACE. TCRdb reprocessed the 5' RACE reads, keeping one entry per CDR3 protein, no DNA. The sample features approximately 88,000 distinct CDR3 sequences, with around 1.7% in its top ten. The sample was naive CXCR3- CD8+ T cells from blood. Indicated subset: CD45RO-CCR7+CD27+CD95- naive CD8+ T cells lacking CXCR3 (TNR3-). Source of these receptors: a human donor in good health. Some clones in this sample may be carry-over from other donors' samples.

J is TRBJ2-1 and V is TRBV7-9; TCRdb lists TRBD2, though no DNA is available to test this call. The CDR3 is 14 residues long. CDR1 and CDR2 from the germline V gene are SEHNR and FQNEAQ (reference sequence). CDR3: CASSLAELAGAHLF.

The chain links TRBV6-5 to TRBJ2-7; lacking DNA, the TRBD2 call made by TCRdb goes unchecked. Looked up from germline, CDR1 is MNHEY and CDR2 is SVGAGI. This CDR3 spans 14 amino acids. The CDR3 region is CASRRYGGINEQYF.

The chain has TRBV6-4 and TRBJ2-3; TCRdb returns TRBD1, unconfirmable since there is no DNA. Germline CDR1 and CDR2: MRHNA and SNTAGT. The CDR3 is 15 residues long. The CDR3 region is CASSDSGEITDTQYF.

V gene TRBV28 combines with J gene TRBJ1-1; TCRdb names TRBD1, which stays unverified in the absence of DNA. The CDR3 has 14 amino acids. CDR1 and CDR2 (germline): MDHEN, SYDVKM. The CDR3 region is CASRLGGFNTEAFF.

The chain carries TRBV2 and TRBJ1-5. The CDR3 has 12 residues. The germline CDR1 and CDR2 sequences are SNHLY and FYNNEI. The CDR3 here is CASSEWGQPQHF. The entire variable domain, with the rest obtained from reference TRBV2 and TRBJ1-5, is as follows: EPEVTQTPSHQVTQMGQEVILRCVPISNHLYFYWYRQILGQKVEFLVSFYNNEISEKSEIFDDQFSVERPDGSNFTLKIRSTKLEDSAMYFCASSEWGQPQHFGDGTRLSIL.

V gene TRBV20-1 combines with J gene TRBJ2-3; without DNA, the TCRdb call of TRBD2 cannot be checked. The germline gives CDR1 DFQATT, CDR2 SNEGSKA (reference sequence). There are 14 residues in the CDR3. CDR3 protein: CSARDWGRADTQYF.

J is TRBJ2-7 and V is TRBV5-1; the TCRdb D gene call, TRBD1, has no DNA to confirm it. From germline, CDR1 is SGHRS and CDR2 YFSETQ. This CDR3 has 12 amino acids. The chain's CDR3 is CASSAPFGEQYF.

The chain couples TRBV4-1 to TRBJ1-5. The CDR3 runs 16 residues. Looked up from germline, CDR1 is MGHRA and CDR2 is YSYEKL. CDR3 amino acids: CASSQATGTPNQPQHF.

The V call is TRBV4-3, the J call TRBJ2-1; as DNA is missing, the TRBD1 call by TCRdb cannot be tested. The CDR3 is made up of 16 amino acids. Germline-derived CDR1 and CDR2 are LGHNA and YSLEER. CDR3 loop: CASSQDSRVVYNEQFF.

The rearrangement links TRBV7-9 to TRBJ1-1. Per the germline V gene, CDR1 is SEHNR and CDR2 is FQNEAQ (reference sequence). The CDR3 runs 15 residues. The CDR3 loop reads CASSLVSGTLTEAFF.

The CDR3 here is CASSSDFDTQYF. The chain combines TRBV7-3 with TRBJ2-3; TCRdb's D gene call, TRBD2, goes unchecked for lack of DNA. This CDR3 region has 12 residues. Germline V lookup: CDR1 SGHTA, CDR2 FQGTGA.

The chain recombines TRBV4-1 with TRBJ2-2; TCRdb gives TRBD2 as the D gene, but with no DNA this cannot be confirmed. The CDR3 is 17 amino acids. CDR1 is MGHRA, CDR2 YSYEKL, per germline. The CDR3: CASSQATPAGGSRELFF.

The chain joins TRBV3-1 to TRBJ2-1; the TCRdb call, TRBD2, lacks DNA for checking. This CDR3 is built from 16 residues. Germline V gives CDR1 LGHDT, CDR2 YNNKEL (reference sequence). CDR3 in amino acids: CASSQDLQRSYNEQFF.

The chain is built from TRBV7-2 and TRBJ2-7. CDR3 length: 13 amino acids. Germline CDR1 and CDR2: SGHTA and FQGNSA. The CDR3: CASSLVGIYEQYF.

The rearrangement links TRBV6-5 to TRBJ2-3; with no DNA, the TCRdb D assignment of TRBD2 cannot be verified. From germline, CDR1 is MNHEY and CDR2 SVGAGI. This CDR3 spans 13 amino acids. CDR3 region: CASRGPPQDTQYF.

V usage is TRBV27 and J usage is TRBJ2-2; TCRdb indicates TRBD2, and absent DNA this call remains unverified. Germline-derived CDR1 and CDR2 are MNHEY and SMNVEV (reference sequence). The CDR3 sequence is 13 residues long. This CDR3 is CASTMGLGGELFF.

This chain connects TRBV19 to TRBJ1-2. The CDR3 extends over 15 amino acids. CDR1 and CDR2 from the germline V gene are LNHDA and SQIVND (reference sequence). CDR3 amino acids: CASSETPTHNYGYTF.

The chain joins TRBV6-2 or TRBV6-3 to TRBJ2-7; lacking DNA, the TRBD1 call made by TCRdb goes unchecked. CDR1 is MNHEY and CDR2 is SVGEGT in the germline V gene. The CDR3 is 15 residues long. The CDR3 loop reads CASSYSWGQSYEQYF.

The chain carries TRBV10-2 and TRBJ2-1. The CDR3 has 15 amino acids. The germline V gene encodes CDR1 WSHSY and CDR2 SAAADI. CDR3: CASSVLVSSYNEQFF.

The chain links TRBV29-1 to TRBJ2-7. CDR1 and CDR2 (germline): SQVTM, ANQGSEA. The CDR3 is made up of 13 amino acids. This CDR3 is CSVDTDTSYEQYF.

The chain uses TRBV7-2 and TRBJ1-1; TCRdb gives TRBD1 as the D gene, but with no DNA this cannot be confirmed. The CDR3 sequence is 14 residues long. Germline V gene lookup returns CDR1 SGHTA and CDR2 FQGNSA. This CDR3 reads CASSLGGRGNEAFF.

V usage is TRBV29-1 and J usage is TRBJ2-7; TCRdb calls TRBD1, which cannot be checked without DNA. Germline V gene data show CDR1 as SQVTM and CDR2 as ANQGSEA. The CDR3 extends over 15 amino acids. CDR3 sequence reads: CSVNPIGAGSYEQYF.

The chain recombines TRBV15 with TRBJ2-5; TCRdb returns TRBD1, unconfirmable since there is no DNA. The CDR3 covers 17 residues. CDR1 LNHNV and CDR2 YYDKDF come from the germline V gene (reference sequence). CDR3 in amino acids: CATLGQGQGWYQETQYF. Full variable domain (remainder filled in from reference TRBV15 and TRBJ2-5): DAMVIQNPRYQVTQFGKPVTLSCSQTLNHNVMYWYQQKSSQAPKLLFHYYDKDFNNEADTPDNFQSRRPNTSFCFLDIRSPGLGDTAMYLCATLGQGQGWYQETQYFGPGTRLLVL.